The TCR beta chain under discussion was sequenced for a study of blood T cells in healthy people across ages. CDR1 SQVTM and CDR2 ANQGSEA come from the germline V gene. V lost 7 bases to trimming and J lost 0 bases, with 9 bases between them. CDR3 length equals 13 residues. A sample-barcoded 5' primer and a J-beta primer mix were used in a second PCR of roughly 7 to 12 cycles. TCRdb analysed the 5' RACE reads with MiXCR anew, one entry per CDR3 protein. This table has 800,000 to 1,300,000 distinct CDR3 sequences, approximately 25% appearing once. The same data also contributed to another study, on T cells of mothers and their children. That report notes: A few healthy Caucasian mothers, along with their six children, were the donors. Maternal samples each gave over 8.5 million TCR beta CDR3 reads, and child samples 2.5 million to 3.5 million each.

The origin of this receptor is a girl aged 2 to 9 in good health. This chain joins TRBV29-1 and TRBJ2-2; no definite D call. The sequenced material came from blood. This chain's CDR3 is CSAVGPNTGELFF. The CDR3 DNA is TGCAGCGCTGTAGGTCCGAACACCGGGGAGCTGTTTTTT.